This TCR beta chain was documented in a study of Ad26.COV2.S vaccination and SARS-CoV-2 variants. The CDR3 loop spans 14 amino acids. Germline V lookup: CDR1 ENHRY, CDR2 SYGVKD. V lost 0 bases and J lost 4, with 9 bases in between. Assay: immunoSEQ multiplex PCR; the TCRdb copy retains only in-frame clones and omits some. Here the sample spans under 150,000 clones, 75% to 90% being singletons. Sequenced here: peripheral blood, sampled after recovery from COVID-19. This TCR was sampled from a human donor who had recovered from COVID-19. The J gene is TRBJ1-2, the V gene TRBV10-3; D might be TRBD1 (5 bases). The CDR3 spells CAISESGARYGYTF. Written as DNA, the CDR3 is TGTGCCATCAGTGAGTCCGGGGCTCGCTATGGCTACACCTTC.